This T cell receptor beta chain was captured by sequencing in a study of blood T cell repertoires in COVID-19. Study-wide context: The United States, Italy and Spain were the sources of the acute and convalescent COVID-19 samples. Sources were T cells, B-cell-depleted T cells, or PBMCs; the material itself was cDNA or gDNA.

The method was immunoSEQ multiplex PCR; TCRdb's version includes in-frame clones alone and lacks a portion of them. The profile shows some 200,000 clones, 83% of them singletons. V was cut by 1 base and J by 7 bases, with 7 bases left in between. The CDR3 has 12 residues. Looked up from germline, CDR1 is MNHNS and CDR2 is SASEGT. The study assigned cohorts using participant-reported clinical history. Exposed study participants had met a COVID-19 case within 2 weeks before entry. The TCR was taken from a woman in her fifties or sixties who had been exposed to COVID-19. This rearrangement joins TRBV6-1 to TRBJ1-2, with a possible D match to TRBD1 (6 bases). Sequencing used PBMCs or T cells enriched from blood (not recorded which). The chain's CDR3 is CASSEGDIGYTF. As DNA, the CDR3 is TGTGCCAGCAGTGAAGGGGACATTGGCTACACCTTC.